The clone carrying this TCR beta chain came up many times. What it binds is unknown. Before being chosen for sequencing, patients had shown CD8+CD57+ cell expansion by flow cytometry. Researchers used genomic DNA as the template to profile TCR beta VDJ and CDR3. TCRdb itself ran the reads through MiXCR, one entry per CDR3 protein. The sample includes about 190,000 distinct CDR3 sequences, around half of them seen just once. This entry comes from a study of CD8+CD57+ T cells in acquired aplastic anemia. Overall study findings and caveats: Any difference that existed in CD8+ Simpson's diversity between patients and controls was not significant.

The sequencing sample was made of sorted CD4+, CD8+, or CD8+CD57+ T cells (not recorded which) from PBMCs. This receptor was obtained from a human donor with aplastic anemia.

In DNA, the CDR3 is TGTGCCAGCAGTGCTGGGGACTTACCCCAAGAGACCCAGTACTTC. Amino acid sequence: CASSAGDLPQETQYF. The J gene is TRBJ2-5, the V gene TRBV25-1; weak D call: TRBD2 (6 bases). Trimming removed 4 bases at V and 1 base at J, with 13 bases between. CDR3 length equals 15 residues. CDR1 is MGHDK and CDR2 is SYGVNS in the germline V gene.